Sequencing of this T cell receptor beta chain was carried out in a study of blood T cell repertoires in COVID-19. The wider study: Acute and convalescent COVID-19 specimens originated in the United States, Italy and Spain.

Assignment of participants to cohorts was predicated upon participant-reported clinical history. Per the original methods: Cell counts per sample came from amplifying reference gene primers. Data came from immunoSEQ multiplex PCR; TCRdb stores just in-frame clones and leaves some out. The DNA gave D and trimming, while V, J and clone size come from that table. Counted here are some 190,000 clones, nearly 80% occurring once; the ten biggest clones make up about 15%. From germline, CDR1 is SGHDT and CDR2 YYEEEE. The CDR3 is made up of 16 amino acids. Trimming pared 4 bases from V and 0 bases from J, leaving 14 bases between.

This rearrangement joins TRBV5-6 to TRBJ1-5; TRBD1 might be the D (5 bases). The sequence was collected from a man aged 60-69 years who had been exposed to COVID-19. The specimen was PBMCs or T cells enriched from blood (not recorded which). The CDR3 protein is CASSPRGGRSNQPQHF. CDR3 DNA sequence: TGTGCCAGCAGCCCTCGGGGGGGTCGTAGCAATCAGCCCCAGCATTTT.